This entry lists 18 T cell receptor beta chains sequenced from one sample in a study of shared clonotypes between healthy human individuals. Method: immunoSEQ multiplex PCR; TCRdb's copy keeps in-frame clones and lacks some. This sample has approximately 710,000 clones, with 80% to 95% found just once. The source material was memory CD8+ T cells from PBMCs. As to subset: CD45RO+ cells pooled with CCR7-negative TemRA cells. These receptors came from a man aged 18 to 30 in good health. Some clones in this sample may be carry-over from other donors' samples.

This rearrangement joins TRBV15 to TRBJ2-7, with 9 bases that match TRBD1. V dropped 5 bases and J dropped 4; count of bases not matched to a gene: 15. Germline lookup yields CDR1 LNHNV and CDR2 YYDKDF (reference sequence). CDR3 size: 17 residues. CDR3 sequence (DNA): TGTGCCACCAGCTCCAGGGGGGCTGGGACAGGGTATTACGAGCAGTACTTC. Its protein is CATSSRGAGTGYYEQYF.

The CDR3 nucleotides read TGTGCCAGCAGTTATCGACAGGGTTCTAACTATGGCTACACCTTC. Its protein product is CASSYRQGSNYGYTF. The V call is TRBV6-5, the J call TRBJ1-2; TRBD1 aligns across 7 bases. V shed 3 bases, J shed 0 bases, and the junction held 4 bases outside the gene matches. Germline loops: CDR1 MNHEY, CDR2 SVGAGI. There are 15 residues in the CDR3.

The genes are TRBV2 and TRBJ2-7, with D uncertain. V was shortened by 6 bases and J by 1 base, with 19 bases between the two germline ends. Germline CDR1 is SNHLY and CDR2 is FYNNEI. This CDR3 has 16 residues. The DNA for the CDR3 is TGTGCCAGCAGCCCCCGGGTATCTGGGGTATCCTACGAGCAGTACTTC. This gives the protein CASSPRVSGVSYEQYF.

A note on this clone: A read error may account for a junction end that differs from germline. The V gene is TRBV5-1, the J gene TRBJ2-7, with D possibly matching TRBD1 (6 bases). This CDR3 region has 13 residues. CDR1 SGHRS and CDR2 YFSETQ come from the germline V gene. The CDR3, as DNA: TGCACCAGCAGCTTGCACCAGGGGAGCGAGCAGTACTTC. Its protein product is CTSSLHQGSEQYF. The variable domain in full, completed from reference TRBV5-1 and TRBJ2-7, reads KAGVTQTPRYLIKTRGQQVTLSCSPISGHRSVSWYQQTPGQGLQFLFEYFSETQRNKGNFPGRFSGRQFSNSRSEMNVSTLELGDSALYLCTSSLHQGSEQYFGPGTRLTVT.

The V gene is TRBV7-9, the J gene TRBJ1-2; TRBD1 matches 7 bases. The CDR3 is 14 residues long. V lost 5 bases to trimming and J lost 6 bases; unmatched junction nucleotides: 9. The V gene's germline CDR1 is SEHNR and CDR2 FQNEAQ (reference sequence). The CDR3 is CASSVTGEADGYTF. The CDR3 coding sequence is TGTGCCAGCAGCGTTACAGGGGAAGCGGATGGCTACACCTTC. The complete variable domain, with remaining parts taken from reference TRBV7-9 and TRBJ1-2, reads DTGVSQNPRHKITKRGQNVTFRCDPISEHNRLYWYRQTLGQGPEFLTYFQNEAQLEKSRLLSDRFSAERPKGSFSTLEIQRTEQGDSAMYLCASSVTGEADGYTFGSGTRLTVV.

V and J are TRBV14 and TRBJ1-1; the match to TRBD1 covers 9 bases. The V gene end was trimmed by 4 bases and the J gene end by 3 bases; junction bases not matched to a gene: 6. In germline, CDR1 is SGHDN, CDR2 FVKESK. This CDR3 has 15 amino acids. Here the CDR3 DNA reads TGTGCCAGCAGCCTTTACCGGGACAGGGACACTGAAGCTTTCTTT. It is translated as CASSLYRDRDTEAFF.

The chain uses TRBV29-1 and TRBJ2-1; D may be TRBD1 or TRBD2 (6 bases each). This CDR3 contains 14 residues. The germline V gene has CDR1 SQVTM and CDR2 ANQGSEA. Trimming left V 7 bases short and J 1 base short, with 14 bases between. The CDR3, as DNA: TGCAGCGCGGGGGCAGGGATATCCTACAATGAGCAGTTCTTC. It is translated as CSAGAGISYNEQFF.

The genes are TRBV5-6 and TRBJ1-3; D ambiguous. The CDR3 has 14 residues. Trimming removed 3 bases at V and 3 bases at J, with 10 bases between. Germline CDR1 SGHDT, CDR2 YYEEEE. The chain's CDR3 is CASSSRLVGNTIYF. CDR3 DNA: TGTGCCAGCAGCTCCCGGTTAGTTGGAAACACCATATATTTT. The variable domain in full, completed from reference TRBV5-6 and TRBJ1-3, reads DAGVTQSPTHLIKTRGQQVTLRCSPKSGHDTVSWYQQALGQGPQFIFQYYEEEERQRGNFPDRFSGHQFPNYSSELNVNALLLGDSALYLCASSSRLVGNTIYFGEGSWLTVV.

The J gene is TRBJ2-7, the V gene TRBV19; D unclear. The CDR3 sequence is 13 residues long. V was trimmed by 11 bases and J by 2 bases, leaving 16 bases between them. Germline V gives CDR1 LNHDA, CDR2 SQIVND (reference sequence). The CDR3 here is CAQWAEPTYEQYF. The CDR3 nucleotides read TGTGCCCAATGGGCGGAGCCGACCTACGAGCAGTACTTC.

The chain employs TRBV7-7 and TRBJ2-3; 7 bases map to TRBD2. Unmatched junction bases numbered 3, after V lost 1 base and J lost 2 bases. Looked up from germline, CDR1 is SSHAT and CDR2 is FNYEAQ (reference sequence). The CDR3 covers 15 residues. CDR3 DNA sequence: TGTGCCAGCAGCTTAGTAGCGGGCCCCACAGATACGCAGTATTTT. Translated: CASSLVAGPTDTQYF.

The V and J genes are TRBV7-9 and TRBJ2-5; 7 positions match TRBD2. The CDR3 loop spans 19 amino acids. Germline assignment: CDR1 SEHNR and CDR2 FQNEAQ (reference sequence). J lost 3 bases, V lost 5 bases, and 21 bases had no gene match. The CDR3 DNA reads TGTGCCAGCAGCCCTTTTGGACTAGGACGATCTCGGGGAAAAGAGACCCAGTACTTC. Residues: CASSPFGLGRSRGKETQYF.

The CDR3 is CASTHLGGERGEQYF. CDR3 coding DNA: TGTGCCAGCACTCATCTCGGAGGGGAACGGGGGGAGCAGTACTTC. The chain joins TRBV7-9 to TRBJ2-7, with D perhaps TRBD2 (6 bases). Germline CDR1 and CDR2: SEHNR and FQNEAQ (reference sequence). V lost 7 bases and J lost 7, with 23 bases in between. The length of the CDR3 is 15 residues.

CDR3 residues: CASSTSPGVAGETQYF. CDR3 nucleotide sequence: TGTGCCAGCAGCACCAGCCCCGGGGTAGCTGGGGAGACCCAGTACTTC. The chain employs TRBV9 and TRBJ2-5; D possibly corresponds to TRBD2 (5 bases). Germline loops: CDR1 SGDLS, CDR2 YYNGEE. The V gene lost 4 bases and the J gene lost 5 bases, with 21 bases spanning the gap. CDR3 size: 16 residues.

The genes are TRBV11-2 and TRBJ2-7; D might be TRBD1 (6 bases). The CDR3 loop spans 13 amino acids. CDR1 SGHAT and CDR2 FQNNGV come from the germline V gene. Trimming shortened V by 3 bases and J by 4 bases, and 10 bases separated the two germline ends. The CDR3, as DNA: TGTGCCAGCAGCTTCCGGACAGAATACGAGCAGTACTTC. Its translation is CASSFRTEYEQYF.

CDR3 nucleotides: TGTGCCAGTAGTATGGGACCAAGGCCCTACAATGAGCAGTTCTTC. This translates into CASSMGPRPYNEQFF. This chain joins TRBV19 and TRBJ2-1, with D perhaps TRBD1 or TRBD2 (5 bases each). There are 15 residues in the CDR3. CDR1 is LNHDA and CDR2 is SQIVND in the germline V gene (reference sequence). Trimming took off 3 bases at V and 2 bases at J, with 11 bases between the two ends.

This clone has just a few counts. Other DNA sequences in this sample translate to the same CDR3. The V gene is TRBV28, the J gene TRBJ1-1; no definite D call. The V end was cut by 6 bases, the J end by 1 base, with 3 bases between. The germline CDR1 and CDR2 sequences are MDHEN and SYDVKM. The CDR3 is 11 amino acids. The CDR3 loop reads CASSGNTEAFF. The CDR3 DNA is TGTGCCAGCAGCGGGAACACTGAAGCTTTCTTT.

The chain has TRBV4-1 and TRBJ1-3; the D is unclear. The CDR3 totals 14 residues. Looked up from germline, CDR1 is MGHRA and CDR2 is YSYEKL. Trimming stripped 4 bases from V and 1 base from J, with 8 bases between. CDR3 residues: CASSLTASGNTIYF. CDR3 in DNA: TGCGCCAGCAGCCTAACCGCATCTGGAAACACCATATATTTT.

The chain employs TRBV28 and TRBJ1-2; a weak D match, TRBD1 (5 bases). The CDR3 consists of 16 residues. V was cut by 5 bases and J by 2 bases, with 18 bases left in between. CDR1 and CDR2 from the germline V gene are MDHEN and SYDVKM. The CDR3 nucleotides are TGTGCCAGCAGTCTAAATCCCGGGACGGGGAACTATGGCTACACCTTC. It yields the protein CASSLNPGTGNYGYTF.